Sequencing of this T cell receptor beta chain was carried out in a study of T cells in localized non-small cell lung cancer. The method was immunoSEQ multiplex PCR; TCRdb's version includes in-frame clones alone and lacks a portion of them. The repertoire consists of about 33,000 clones, with over 75% occurring once and the leading ten covering around 4.2%. As for this clone: The target antigen is unknown.

Study-level findings and limits: Compared with tumor, uninvolved adjacent lung displayed greater T cell clonality, ranking highest overall. Sequencing was restricted to one tumor region; therefore, heterogeneity remains possible. Of the top 100 tumor clones, median roughly 60 were in adjacent lung, approximately 30 among its top 100.

V lost 4 bases and J lost 5, with 15 bases in between. Germline CDR1 is SGHTA and CDR2 is FQGNSA. The CDR3 runs to 15 residues. The rearrangement joins TRBV7-2 to TRBJ1-5; the D gene is possibly TRBD1 (5 bases). The input for sequencing was peripheral blood, taken before any cancer treatment. This receptor was obtained from a male donor older than 55 with stage III lung adenocarcinoma. The CDR3 loop reads CASSYVGRGDQPQHF. CDR3 DNA sequence: TGTGCCAGCAGCTACGTTGGGCGGGGGGATCAGCCCCAGCATTTT.